These 32 T cell receptor beta chains came from one sample sequenced in a study of T cell responses to AZD1222 COVID-19 vaccine. Only in-frame clones appear in the TCRdb table, and some are missing; sequencing was by immunoSEQ multiplex PCR. The repertoire includes approximately 100,000 clones, around nine tenths of them detected once, and 2.5% to 4% sits in the top ten. The sample in question was peripheral blood, obtained on day 0 of AZD1222 vaccination. These receptors were taken from an adult in good health.

The rearrangement joins TRBV3-1 (or the pseudogene TRBV3-2) to TRBJ1-1; TRBD1 might be the D (5 bases). The CDR3 loop spans 15 amino acids. CDR1 LGHDT and CDR2 YNNKEL come from the germline V gene (reference sequence). Trimming removed 3 bases from V and 4 bases from J, with 15 bases in between. The CDR3: CASSQARGGSTEAFF. The DNA of the CDR3 is TGTGCCAGCAGCCAGGCCCGGGGGGGTAGCACTGAAGCTTTCTTT.

The chain carries TRBV7-9 and TRBJ2-2, with 9 positions matching TRBD1. Germline lookup yields CDR1 SEHNR and CDR2 FQNEAQ (reference sequence). The V segment lost 5 bases and the J segment 3 bases; nucleotides outside the gene matches: 4. This CDR3 spans 15 amino acids. CDR3 DNA: TGTGCCAGCAGCCTACAGGGGGCTCACACCGGGGAGCTGTTTTTT. It encodes CASSLQGAHTGELFF.

The chain uses TRBV7-3 and TRBJ1-1; D may be TRBD1 (5 bases). Trimming pared 5 bases from V and 4 bases from J, leaving 11 bases between. This CDR3 is built from 13 residues. The germline V gene has CDR1 SGHTA and CDR2 FQGTGA. CDR3 sequence reads: CASSQGQGTEAFF. CDR3 sequence (DNA): TGTGCCAGCAGCCAAGGGCAGGGCACTGAAGCTTTCTTT.

This clone appeared a single time. DNA for the CDR3: TGCGCCAGCAGCCAAATCAAGGGACAGGGGGCCGATGGCTACACCTTC. Translated, it gives CASSQIKGQGADGYTF. The chain uses TRBV4-3 and TRBJ1-2, with 12 positions matching TRBD1. The CDR3 consists of 16 residues. Germline values: CDR1 LGHNA, CDR2 YSLEER. With V trimmed by 2 bases and J by 6 bases, 7 bases remained unmatched.

The chain links TRBV5-4 to TRBJ1-1; maybe TRBD1 (5 bases). V was trimmed by 1 base and J by 4 bases, leaving 5 bases between them. Germline V gene lookup returns CDR1 SGHNT and CDR2 YYREEE (reference sequence). This CDR3 is built from 12 residues. The DNA of the CDR3 is TGTGCCAGCAGCTTGCAGGGCACTGAAGCTTTCTTT. Translating gives CASSLQGTEAFF.

This chain connects TRBV18 to TRBJ2-2, with D possibly being TRBD1 or TRBD2 (6 bases each). This CDR3 has 15 amino acids. V lost 6 bases and J 6 bases, leaving 17 bases between the germline ends. Germline V gene data show CDR1 as KGHSH and CDR2 as LQKENI. The CDR3 here is CASSPGATRAGELFF. The CDR3 DNA reads as TGTGCCAGCTCCCCGGGGGCGACTCGGGCCGGGGAGCTGTTTTTT.

This chain joins TRBV7-3 and TRBJ1-1; D not certain. The CDR3 contains 13 residues. Per germline, CDR1 SGHTA and CDR2 FQGTGA. Trimming removed 7 bases from V and 4 bases from J, with 13 bases in between. CDR3 sequence: CASTIPGSTEAFF. In nucleotides, the CDR3 is TGTGCCAGCACTATCCCGGGGAGCACTGAAGCTTTCTTT.

This clone was observed a single time. The chain employs TRBV4-1 and TRBJ1-3, with a weak D call TRBD1 (5 bases). Per the germline V gene, CDR1 is MGHRA and CDR2 is YSYEKL. This CDR3 contains 15 residues. Trimming removed 0 bases from V and 2 bases from J, with 8 bases in between. The CDR3 bases are TGCGCCAGCAGCCAAGATTCGACAGCTGGAAACACCATATATTTT. The encoded protein is CASSQDSTAGNTIYF.

This clone is a singleton in its sample. One junction end does not reproduce the germline sequence, and a read error may be involved. The V and J genes are TRBV7-7 and TRBJ2-5; 10 nucleotides align to TRBD2. This CDR3 has 15 residues. Germline CDR1 reads SSHAT; CDR2 reads FNYEAQ (reference sequence). CDR3: CASSLERGGQWTQYF. CDR3 coding DNA: TGTGCTAGCAGCTTAGAGCGGGGGGGTCAGTGGACCCAGTACTTC.

This chain connects TRBV20-1 to TRBJ1-2; no clear D gene. V was cut by 5 bases and J by 7 bases, with 11 bases left in between. Germline V gene sequence: CDR1 DFQATT, CDR2 SNEGSKA (reference sequence). The CDR3 spans 11 residues. The CDR3 here is CSAPHMGGYTF. The CDR3 coding sequence is TGCAGTGCTCCCCACATGGGTGGCTACACCTTC.

The chain is built from TRBV6-2 or TRBV6-3 and TRBJ2-3; TRBD2 matches 15 bases. The germline V gene has CDR1 MNHEY and CDR2 SVGEGT. The CDR3 runs to 17 residues. V was pared by 4 bases and J by 4 bases, with 6 bases of the junction left unmatched. CDR3 coding DNA: TGTGCCAGCAGTTTGGGACTAGCGGGGGGTTTGGCAGATACGCAGTATTTT. It encodes CASSLGLAGGLADTQYF.

This clone has a handful of counts. The chain recombines TRBV12-3 or TRBV12-4 with TRBJ2-5; D gene unclear. Trimming cost V 2 bases and J 3 bases, with 7 bases left between them. The CDR3 spans 13 residues. The CDR3 here is CASSLNRKETQYF. The CDR3 coding sequence is TGTGCCAGCAGTTTAAACAGAAAAGAGACCCAGTACTTC.

The rearrangement uses TRBV30 and TRBJ1-1; D is perhaps TRBD1 (5 bases). Germline CDR1 GTSNPN, CDR2 SVGIG (reference sequence). This CDR3 contains 13 residues. Trimming left V 3 bases short and J 1 base short, with 9 bases between. In DNA, the CDR3 is TGTGCCTGGAGATGGGGGGAGAACACTGAAGCTTTCTTT. Its translation is CAWRWGENTEAFF. Full variable domain (rest looked up from reference TRBV30 and TRBJ1-1): SQTIHQWPATLVQPVGSPLSLECTVEGTSNPNLYWYRQAAGRGLQLLFYSVGIGQISSEVPQNLSASRPQDRQFILSSKKLLLSDSGFYLCAWRWGENTEAFFGQGTRLTVV.

The chain combines TRBV18 with TRBJ2-7; 10 positions match TRBD1. The germline gives CDR1 KGHSH, CDR2 LQKENI. Trimming took 3 bases from V and 3 from J; bases not matched to a gene: 2. The CDR3 totals 14 residues. CDR3 sequence reads: CASSPRTGGYEQYF. The CDR3 DNA is TGTGCCAGCTCACCCCGGACAGGGGGCTACGAGCAGTACTTC.

The J gene is TRBJ1-6, the V gene TRBV10-3; no reliable D call. Trimming cost V 3 bases and J 9 bases, with 9 bases left between them. The CDR3 loop spans 13 amino acids. CDR1 and CDR2 (germline): ENHRY, SYGVKD. CDR3 sequence (DNA): TGTGCCATCAGTGACCAGGAGTTTTCACCCCTCCACTTT. It translates to CAISDQEFSPLHF.

This clone was counted a single time. The rearrangement links TRBV24-1 to TRBJ2-5, with a tentative D call TRBD2 (6 bases). V was trimmed by 2 bases and J by 0 bases, leaving 9 bases between them. Germline lookup yields CDR1 KGHDR and CDR2 SFDVKD. The CDR3 extends over 15 amino acids. The CDR3: CATSDWDSDQETQYF. In DNA, the CDR3 is TGTGCCACCAGTGATTGGGACTCGGACCAAGAGACCCAGTACTTC.

The rearrangement joins TRBV19 to TRBJ1-2, with 7 bases identical to TRBD1. V shed 3 bases and J 3 bases; nucleotides not matched to a gene: 13. This CDR3 has 17 residues. Germline V gene data show CDR1 as LNHDA and CDR2 as SQIVND (reference sequence). CDR3 DNA sequence: TGTGCCAGTAGTATCTGGGCAGGGGGACGACGTGACTATGGCTACACCTTC. It codes for CASSIWAGGRRDYGYTF.

The J gene is TRBJ2-2, the V gene TRBV19; 10 bases are shared with TRBD1. V lost 0 bases to trimming and J lost 9 bases; unmatched junction nucleotides: 16. The germline CDR1 and CDR2 sequences are LNHDA and SQIVND (reference sequence). This CDR3 is 19 amino acids long. The CDR3 sequence is CASSIEIPGQGKRGRELFF. DNA for the CDR3: TGTGCCAGTAGTATAGAGATACCGGGACAGGGGAAGAGAGGGCGGGAGCTGTTTTTT.

The V and J genes are TRBV5-1 and TRBJ2-7; 7 positions match TRBD1. CDR1 and CDR2 (germline): SGHRS, YFSETQ. This CDR3 is built from 15 residues. The V gene end was trimmed by 4 bases and the J gene end by 3 bases; junction bases not matched to a gene: 10. The CDR3, as DNA: TGCGCCAGCAGCGCATCCGGGACAGTATTCTACGAGCAGTACTTC. It is translated as CASSASGTVFYEQYF.

The chain links TRBV5-4 to TRBJ2-1; perhaps TRBD2 as D (6 bases). The germline CDR1 and CDR2 sequences are SGHNT and YYREEE (reference sequence). The CDR3 runs to 15 residues. Trimming shortened V by 3 bases and J by 0 bases, and 10 bases separated the two germline ends. CDR3 sequence (DNA): TGTGCCAGCAGCTGGGACTGGAGCTCCTACAATGAGCAGTTCTTC. It codes for CASSWDWSSYNEQFF.

The chain links TRBV5-5 to TRBJ1-4; TRBD1 matches 7 bases. Trimming cost V 5 bases and J 8 bases; bases outside gene matches: 6. The CDR3 totals 13 residues. Germline V gene data show CDR1 as SGHKS and CDR2 as YYEKEE (reference sequence). The DNA for the CDR3 is TGTGCCAGCAGGGGTCAACAGGGGGAAAAACTGTTTTTT. Its translation is CASRGQQGEKLFF.

Only one count was recorded for this clone. CDR3 region: CAWKGRGFSDTQYF. CDR3 bases: TGTGCCTGGAAGGGCCGAGGGTTTTCAGATACGCAGTATTTT. The chain is built from TRBV30 and TRBJ2-3, with D tentatively TRBD2 (5 bases). The CDR3 has 14 amino acids. Germline V CDR1 and CDR2: GTSNPN, SVGIG (reference sequence). With 4 bases removed from V and 4 bases from J, the gap between germline ends came to 15 bases.

The CDR3 reads CASSIGTVYGYTF. The DNA of the CDR3 is TGTGCCAGCAGCATAGGGACAGTCTATGGCTACACCTTC. The V call is TRBV7-9, the J call TRBJ1-2; TRBD1 matches at 7 bases. V shed 5 bases and J 4 bases; nucleotides not matched to a gene: 4. The V gene's germline CDR1 is SEHNR and CDR2 FQNEAQ (reference sequence). The CDR3 totals 13 residues.

The V and J genes are TRBV5-1 and TRBJ1-2; D might be TRBD1 (6 bases). V was pared by 0 bases and J by 4 bases, with 10 bases between. CDR1 and CDR2 (germline): SGHRS, YFSETQ. The CDR3 contains 14 residues. In DNA form, the CDR3 reads TGCGCCAGCAGCTTGGAAGGACAGTCCTATGGCTACACCTTC. Protein: CASSLEGQSYGYTF.

The chain joins TRBV5-1 to TRBJ1-6; TRBD1 agrees at 7 bases. V was clipped by 0 bases and J by 7 bases; unmatched bases: 10. Looked up from germline, CDR1 is SGHRS and CDR2 is YFSETQ. The length of the CDR3 is 17 residues. The CDR3 region has the DNA TGCGCCAGCAGCTTGGGGGTATTGGGACAGAGAAATTCACCCCTCCACTTT. It yields the protein CASSLGVLGQRNSPLHF.

The chain recombines TRBV11-2 with TRBJ2-1, with TRBD1 matching 11 bases. CDR3 size: 18 residues. Germline-derived CDR1 and CDR2 are SGHAT and FQNNGV. With V trimmed by 4 bases and J by 3 bases, 11 bases remained unmatched. CDR3 DNA sequence: TGTGCCAGCAGCTACCGGGACAGGGGGTCAGTCGGCTACAATGAGCAGTTCTTC. This encodes CASSYRDRGSVGYNEQFF.

This chain joins TRBV7-8 and TRBJ2-3; 10 nucleotides match TRBD2. The V segment lost 3 bases and the J segment 2 bases; nucleotides outside the gene matches: 5. The germline V gene encodes CDR1 SGHVS and CDR2 FQNEAQ. The CDR3 contains 16 residues. For the CDR3, the DNA is TGTGCCAGCAGCTTCGGTAGCGGGGGGTCCACAGATACGCAGTATTTT. It yields the protein CASSFGSGGSTDTQYF.

CDR3 protein: CASSVVGAGANVLTF. CDR3 in DNA: TGTGCCAGCAGCGTAGTGGGGGCTGGGGCCAACGTCCTGACTTTC. The chain combines TRBV9 with TRBJ2-6; D could derive from TRBD1 or TRBD2 (5 bases each). Looked up from germline, CDR1 is SGDLS and CDR2 is YYNGEE. The CDR3 runs 15 residues. V lost 0 bases to trimming and J lost 2 bases, with 6 bases between them.

J is TRBJ2-3 and V is TRBV5-1, with 9 nucleotides matching TRBD2. This CDR3 is 15 amino acids long. The germline V gene has CDR1 SGHRS and CDR2 YFSETQ. The V and J ends lost 0 bases and 2 bases, in that order; junction bases with no gene match: 1. The chain's CDR3 is CASSLVAGATDTQYF. In nucleotides, the CDR3 is TGCGCCAGCAGCTTGGTAGCGGGGGCCACAGATACGCAGTATTTT.

The V and J genes are TRBV5-1 and TRBJ1-6; the D gene is possibly TRBD1 (5 bases). Per the germline V gene, CDR1 is SGHRS and CDR2 is YFSETQ. Trimming cost V 5 bases and J 7 bases, with 7 bases left between them. The CDR3 has 12 residues. The CDR3 sequence is CASSQGNSPLHF. The CDR3 DNA is TGCGCCAGCAGTCAGGGCAATTCACCCCTCCACTTT.

The V gene is TRBV11-3, the J gene TRBJ1-5; D remains unclear. This CDR3 is built from 14 residues. Deletions cut 5 bases from V and 5 bases from J, with 13 bases between. Per the germline V gene, CDR1 is SGHNT and CDR2 is YENEEA. The CDR3 is CASSKPGEYQPQHF. In DNA form, the CDR3 reads TGTGCCAGCAGCAAACCGGGAGAGTATCAGCCCCAGCATTTT.

The chain couples TRBV5-1 to TRBJ1-1, with unresolved D. The CDR3 covers 13 residues. Per germline, CDR1 SGHRS and CDR2 YFSETQ. Trimming shortened V by 7 bases and J by 0 bases, and 10 bases separated the two germline ends. The CDR3 coding sequence is TGCGCCAGCTCCCCCCAGGTGAACACTGAAGCTTTCTTT. Protein sequence: CASSPQVNTEAFF.